A single sample is the source of the 13 T cell receptor beta chains below, sequenced in a study of cytomegalovirus exposure and HLA in healthy donors. The primer mix had 60 Vbeta and 13 Jbeta primers. TCRdb's copy holds only in-frame clones and misses some; the assay was immunoSEQ multiplex PCR. Of approximately 120,000 clones listed, roughly 85% are singletons. The sample comprised PBMCs. The origin of the receptors is a woman aged 40 to 49 in good health and CMV-seropositive.

The gene calls are TRBV19 and TRBJ2-5; 7 bases agree with TRBD2. The CDR3 is made up of 14 amino acids. Germline assignment: CDR1 LNHDA and CDR2 SQIVND (reference sequence). The trim removed 1 base at V and 1 base at J, leaving 0 bases unmatched. CDR3 amino acids: CASSIAGGQETQYF. CDR3 nucleotide sequence: TGTGCCAGTAGTATAGCGGGAGGCCAAGAGACCCAGTACTTC.

The table lists this clone with a few counts. The chain joins TRBV19 to TRBJ2-7; 7 bases line up with TRBD1. Per the germline V gene, CDR1 is LNHDA and CDR2 is SQIVND (reference sequence). CDR3 size: 16 residues. After removal of 8 bases from V and 4 bases from J, the junction contained 17 bases not matched to a gene. The CDR3 reads CASPPRDSRPKYEQYF. The CDR3 DNA sequence: TGTGCCAGTCCGCCCCGGGACAGCCGACCGAAGTACGAGCAGTACTTC.

This clone was detected once. The J gene is TRBJ2-3, the V gene TRBV5-5; 8 nucleotides line up with TRBD1. The junction had 8 bases not matched to a gene; V was cut back by 2 bases and J by 3 bases. The CDR3 loop spans 16 amino acids. CDR1 is SGHKS, CDR2 YYEKEE, per germline (reference sequence). In DNA, the CDR3 is TGTGCCAGCAGCTTATGGACAGGGTTGAGGACAGATACGCAGTATTTT. Amino acids: CASSLWTGLRTDTQYF.

The gene calls are TRBV19 and TRBJ1-5, with D possibly being TRBD1 (5 bases). Germline CDR1 and CDR2: LNHDA and SQIVND (reference sequence). CDR3 length: 13 residues. Trimming cost V 3 bases and J 4 bases, with 7 bases left between them. The CDR3 here is CASSMGRNQPQHF. The CDR3 nucleotides read TGTGCCAGTAGTATGGGGCGAAATCAGCCCCAGCATTTT.

This clone has only a few counts. A read error is the likely source, as a far larger clone sits one nucleotide away. Other nucleotide sequences in the sample specify the same CDR3. The rearrangement joins TRBV27 to TRBJ1-1; TRBD1 matches 7 bases. Germline-derived CDR1 and CDR2 are MNHEY and SMNVEV (reference sequence). This CDR3 region has 17 residues. The CDR3 nucleotides read TGTGCCAGCAGTCTATCGACCAGACAGGGAGGAGGCACTGAAGCTTTCTTT. Translating gives CASSLSTRQGGGTEAFF.

This sequence joins TRBV7-6 and TRBJ2-7; 11 bases fit TRBD1. Germline V gene lookup returns CDR1 SGHVS and CDR2 FNYEAQ. CDR3 length: 15 residues. J lost 3 bases, V lost 5 bases, and 6 bases had no gene match. For the CDR3, the DNA is TGTGCCAGCAGCGCCGGGACAGGGGGAATCTACGAGCAGTACTTC. Its translation is CASSAGTGGIYEQYF.

The chain carries TRBV25-1 and TRBJ2-5; D remains ambiguous. V lost 5 bases and J lost 2, with 3 bases in between. This CDR3 region has 11 residues. Germline V gives CDR1 MGHDK, CDR2 SYGVNS. The CDR3 is CASSTQETQYF. Written as DNA, the CDR3 is TGTGCCAGCAGTACTCAAGAGACCCAGTACTTC.

The rearrangement joins TRBV29-1 to TRBJ2-2; 7 nucleotides agree with TRBD2. This CDR3 has 13 residues. V was pared by 4 bases and J by 6 bases, with 5 bases of the junction left unmatched. CDR1 SQVTM and CDR2 ANQGSEA come from the germline V gene. The CDR3 DNA sequence: TGCAGCGTTGGTAGCGGGCCACCCGGGGAGCTGTTTTTT. This sequence encodes CSVGSGPPGELFF.

This chain's CDR3 is CASKGRQGARDTQYF. The CDR3 DNA follows: TGTGCCAGCAAAGGGCGGCAGGGGGCGAGAGATACGCAGTATTTT. The chain joins TRBV2 to TRBJ2-3; 8 bases map to TRBD1. CDR1 SNHLY and CDR2 FYNNEI come from the germline V gene. This CDR3 comprises 15 residues. The ends lost 7 bases at V and 5 bases at J; junction bases unmatched: 11. Complete variable domain (other parts from reference TRBV2 and TRBJ2-3): EPEVTQTPSHQVTQMGQEVILRCVPISNHLYFYWYRQILGQKVEFLVSFYNNEISEKSEIFDDQFSVERPDGSNFTLKIRSTKLEDSAMYFCASKGRQGARDTQYFGPGTRLTVL.

This chain links TRBV6-5 with TRBJ1-2; D may be TRBD1 (5 bases). V was trimmed by 2 bases and J by 5 bases, leaving 12 bases between them. CDR1 and CDR2 (germline): MNHEY, SVGAGI. The CDR3 is made up of 14 amino acids. The CDR3 loop reads CASSYATGSYGYTF. As DNA, the CDR3 is TGTGCCAGCAGTTACGCAACAGGCTCATATGGCTACACCTTC.

This clone was counted between two and nine times. This CDR3 reads CATREGPAGTQYF. The CDR3 DNA follows: TGTGCCACGCGGGAAGGGCCGGCGGGGACCCAGTACTTC. This sequence joins TRBV10-3 and TRBJ2-5, with D tentatively TRBD2 (6 bases). Germline V gene sequence: CDR1 ENHRY, CDR2 SYGVKD. CDR3 length: 13 residues. Trimming stripped 10 bases from V and 7 bases from J, with 19 bases between.

The chain combines TRBV7-3 with TRBJ1-2; the match to TRBD1 covers 8 bases. Germline V gene sequence: CDR1 SGHTA, CDR2 FQGTGA. The V gene end was trimmed by 6 bases and the J gene end by 0 bases; junction bases not matched to a gene: 6. The CDR3 has 15 amino acids. The CDR3 region is CASRQDRGPNYGYTF. DNA of the CDR3: TGTGCCAGCAGACAAGACAGGGGTCCTAACTATGGCTACACCTTC.

This sequence joins TRBV7-8 and TRBJ2-7; D is ambiguous. This CDR3 has 15 amino acids. Between the trimmed V and J ends, which lost 4 bases and 3 bases, there was a span of 16 bases. In germline, CDR1 is SGHVS, CDR2 FQNEAQ. For the CDR3, the DNA is TGTGCCAGCAGCTCCCAGCGTCCCGATCGCTACGAGCAGTACTTC. Its translation is CASSSQRPDRYEQYF.